The rows below give T cell receptor beta chains drawn from one sample of a study of blood T cell repertoires in COVID-19. TCRdb's copy holds only in-frame clones and misses some; the assay was immunoSEQ multiplex PCR. The data show 200,000 to 250,000 clones, approximately 81% seen once. Input material: peripheral blood. The receptors shown here come from a woman of 80 years or more with acute or convalescent COVID-19. CDR3s include the opening cysteine and the closing phenylalanine or tryptophan. A D gene is named only where the DNA matches it firmly. Clone size is given for some rows only: seen once, a few or many times, or a class if the clone is expanded.

cdr3_nt cdr3_aa d_call j_call clone_size v_call
TGCGCCAGCAGCCCGGACAACACAGATACGCAGTATTTT CASSPDNTDTQYF NA TRBJ2-3 once TRBV5-1
TGTGCCACTCACCCAGGGGGCGGTTACGAGCAGTACTTC CATHPGGGYEQYF TRBD1 TRBJ2-7 NA TRBV6-5
TGCGCCAGCAGCACCGGACTCACTGAGGGGCAGTATTTT CASSTGLTEGQYF NA TRBJ2-3 NA TRBV5-1
TGTGCCAGCAGTTTATCGGGGCAGCCCCAGCATTTT CASSLSGQPQHF NA TRBJ1-5 NA TRBV28
TGTGCCAGCAGCCCCGGACAGGGGAACACTGAAGCTTTCTTT CASSPGQGNTEAFF TRBD1 TRBJ1-1 NA TRBV7-3
TGTGCCAGCAGCGTTTTCCGACAGGAAGGGCCGCAGTATTTT CASSVFRQEGPQYF NA TRBJ2-3 NA TRBV9
TGTGCCAGCAGACAAAGACAGGGTACGGGGGAGCAGTACTTC CASRQRQGTGEQYF TRBD1 TRBJ2-7 few TRBV6-6
TGTGCCAGCAGCTCGGCCCCCCGGACTAGCGGGGCCCTATACAATGAGCAGTTCTTC CASSSAPRTSGALYNEQFF TRBD2 TRBJ2-1 NA TRBV28
TGTGCCAGTAGTATCACTTGGGGTGATGGGAGCAATGAGCAGTTCTTC CASSITWGDGSNEQFF NA TRBJ2-1 NA TRBV19
TGCGCCAGCAGCTACGGAGTAGCGGAGAGCACAGATACGCAGTATTTT CASSYGVAESTDTQYF NA TRBJ2-3 NA TRBV5-1
TGTGCCAGCAGCTTAGCGTCGCCTGGAGGGAATCAGCCCCAGCATTTT CASSLASPGGNQPQHF NA TRBJ1-5 NA TRBV7-2